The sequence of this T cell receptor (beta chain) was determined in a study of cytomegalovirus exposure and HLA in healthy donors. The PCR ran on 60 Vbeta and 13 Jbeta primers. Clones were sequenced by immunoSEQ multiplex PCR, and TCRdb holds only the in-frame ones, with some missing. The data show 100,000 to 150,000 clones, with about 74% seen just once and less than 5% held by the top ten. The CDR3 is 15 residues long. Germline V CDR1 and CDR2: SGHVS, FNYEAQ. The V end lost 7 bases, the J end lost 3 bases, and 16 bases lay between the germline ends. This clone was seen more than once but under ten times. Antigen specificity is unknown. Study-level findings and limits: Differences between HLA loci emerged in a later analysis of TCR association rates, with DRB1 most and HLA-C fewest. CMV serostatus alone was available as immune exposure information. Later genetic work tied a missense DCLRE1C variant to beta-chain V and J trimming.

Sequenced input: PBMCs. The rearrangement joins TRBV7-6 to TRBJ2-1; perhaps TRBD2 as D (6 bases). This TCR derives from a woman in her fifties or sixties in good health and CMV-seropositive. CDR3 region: CASTDLTGVYNEQFF. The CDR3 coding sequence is TGTGCCAGCACCGATTTGACGGGGGTCTACAATGAGCAGTTCTTC.